This TCR beta chain originates from a study of blood T cell repertoires in COVID-19. Assay used: immunoSEQ multiplex PCR; TCRdb lists only in-frame clones, some missing. Found here are approximately 50,000 clones, less than 80% of them singletons; the top ten hold roughly 25%. With 5 bases removed from V and 7 bases from J, the gap between germline ends came to 17 bases. The CDR3 sequence is 14 residues long. CDR1 is LNHDA and CDR2 is SQIVND in the germline V gene (reference sequence). This TCR derives from a man between 65 and 85 years old with acute or convalescent COVID-19. The chain combines TRBV19 with TRBJ1-1; D perhaps matches TRBD1 (6 bases). What was sequenced was peripheral blood. The CDR3 protein is CASSPGAGRGEAFF. The CDR3 DNA sequence: TGTGCCAGTAGTCCAGGGGCAGGGAGGGGTGAAGCTTTCTTT.